This TCR beta chain originates from a study of technical replicates of blood from a few donors. TCRdb's copy holds only in-frame clones and misses some; the assay was immunoSEQ multiplex PCR. Of more than 90,000 clones listed, roughly 95% are singletons. Remarks on this clone: The sample contains more than one DNA sequence encoding this CDR3.

The sequenced sample was T cells isolated from PBMCs. The clonotype was recovered from a human donor in good health.

The CDR3 reads CASSSGPGGKNIQYF. The CDR3 nucleotides read TGCGCCAGCAGTTCGGGCCCAGGGGGGAAAAACATTCAGTACTTC. The chain combines TRBV5-1 with TRBJ2-4; D possibly corresponds to TRBD1 (7 bases). Trimming removed 5 bases at V and 4 bases at J, with 16 bases between. Per germline, CDR1 SGHRS and CDR2 YFSETQ. The CDR3 extends over 15 amino acids.